These 18 T cell receptor beta chains were all obtained from the same sample, sequenced in a study of shared clonotypes between healthy human individuals (dated by TCRdb to the early 2020s). The library was made by the immunoSEQ multiplex PCR assay. TCRdb's version of the immuneACCESS table is confined to in-frame rearrangements and falls short of the full clone set. An unresolved V gene accounts for under half of the shortfall where checked; the remainder is of unknown origin. The sample yields some 2 million clones; about 95% were counted once. The top ten clones comprise 1% to 1.3% of the sample. For the CD8 naive samples, CD45RO-negative cells were positively selected for CCR7, yielding a CD45RA+CCR7+ population from which TemRA cells were excluded. Sequenced: naive CD8+ T cells sorted from blood. Sample cell subset or site, as interpreted from the label and publication: CD45RA+CCR7+. The source of these receptors is a man aged 18-30 years in good health.

The chain combines TRBV5-1 with TRBJ2-1; no clear D gene. The CDR3 totals 15 residues. The germline CDR1 and CDR2 sequences are SGHRS and YFSETQ. Trimming removed 4 bases from V and 2 bases from J, with 13 bases in between. The DNA for the CDR3 is TGCGCCAGCAGCGACCCGACATTACCCTACAATGAGCAGTTCTTC. Translation gives CASSDPTLPYNEQFF.

This chain connects TRBV10-2 to TRBJ1-4; unclear D gene. Trimming removed 9 bases at V and 5 bases at J, with 10 bases between. Germline CDR1 and CDR2: WSHSY and SAAADI. The CDR3 runs to 12 residues. The CDR3 sequence: CASREENEKLFF. The CDR3 region has the DNA TGCGCCAGTAGGGAGGAGAATGAAAAACTGTTTTTT.

The gene calls are TRBV9 and TRBJ2-1; TRBD2 agrees at 9 bases. The CDR3 consists of 15 residues. Germline V gene data show CDR1 as SGDLS and CDR2 as YYNGEE. Losses at the gene ends were 0 bases for V and 5 bases for J; bases not matched to a gene: 3. CDR3 DNA: TGTGCCAGCAGCGTAGAAACTAGCGGGCACAATGAGCAGTTCTTC. Its protein product is CASSVETSGHNEQFF.

The genes are TRBV27 and TRBJ2-7; 9 nucleotides align to TRBD1. The germline V gene encodes CDR1 MNHEY and CDR2 SMNVEV (reference sequence). J gave up 4 bases and V 3 bases, and 4 bases lay outside the gene matches. The CDR3 spans 14 residues. CDR3 protein: CASSFRDREYEQYF. The CDR3, as DNA: TGTGCCAGCAGTTTCCGGGACAGGGAGTACGAGCAGTACTTC.

Notes on this clone: Other DNA sequences within the sample encode an identical CDR3. The V call is TRBV27, the J call TRBJ1-6, with a possible D match to TRBD1 (6 bases). CDR3 length: 14 amino acids. Germline CDR1 reads MNHEY; CDR2 reads SMNVEV (reference sequence). V lost 4 bases, J lost 10 bases, and 14 bases lay in between. In DNA form, the CDR3 reads TGTGCCAGCAGTTCCACAGGGAGTGGATCACCCCTCCACTTT. As protein: CASSSTGSGSPLHF.

The chain links TRBV4-1 to TRBJ2-7; D is unclear. The CDR3 is made up of 12 amino acids. Germline V gene sequence: CDR1 MGHRA, CDR2 YSYEKL. V lost 2 bases and J lost 6, with 8 bases in between. The CDR3 DNA reads as TGCGCCAGCAGCCAAATCGGATCCGAGCAGTACTTC. It encodes CASSQIGSEQYF.

The chain carries TRBV6-1 and TRBJ2-1; maybe TRBD2 (6 bases). The germline V and J ends were trimmed by 8 bases and 4 bases, with 12 bases remaining between them. The CDR3 consists of 13 residues. From germline, CDR1 is MNHNS and CDR2 SASEGT. The CDR3: CASGRLAYNEQFF. As DNA, the CDR3 is TGTGCCAGCGGGAGGTTGGCATACAATGAGCAGTTCTTC.

The V and J genes are TRBV19 and TRBJ2-3, with unresolved D. The CDR3 is 14 amino acids. Per the germline V gene, CDR1 is LNHDA and CDR2 is SQIVND (reference sequence). V lost 0 bases and J 4 bases, leaving 8 bases between the germline ends. The CDR3 DNA follows: TGTGCCAGTAGTATAGATCGGGCGTCAGATACGCAGTATTTT. Its protein product is CASSIDRASDTQYF. Complete variable domain (other parts from reference TRBV19 and TRBJ2-3): DGGITQSPKYLFRKEGQNVTLSCEQNLNHDAMYWYRQDPGQGLRLIYYSQIVNDFQKGDIAEGYSVSREKKESFPLTVTSAQKNPTAFYLCASSIDRASDTQYFGPGTRLTVL.

The gene calls are TRBV10-3 and TRBJ2-3, with 13 positions matching TRBD2. Germline V gene sequence: CDR1 ENHRY, CDR2 SYGVKD. After removal of 10 bases from V and 4 bases from J, the junction contained 8 bases not matched to a gene. CDR3 length equals 15 residues. DNA of the CDR3: TGTGCCACCACAGGACTAGCGGGAGCTGCAGATACGCAGTATTTT. It encodes CATTGLAGAADTQYF.

The chain recombines TRBV5-6 with TRBJ2-7; weak D call: TRBD2 (6 bases). CDR3 length: 15 residues. V dropped 0 bases and J dropped 3 bases, with 13 bases sitting between them. Germline V lookup: CDR1 SGHDT, CDR2 YYEEEE. The chain's CDR3 is CASSLETAGNYEQYF. CDR3 DNA sequence: TGTGCCAGCAGCTTGGAGACAGCGGGTAACTACGAGCAGTACTTC.

The V gene is TRBV10-1, the J gene TRBJ1-1, with D perhaps matching TRBD1 (5 bases). Trimming shortened V by 3 bases and J by 5 bases, and 13 bases separated the two germline ends. Germline-derived CDR1 and CDR2 are WNHNN and SYGVQD (reference sequence). CDR3 size: 14 residues. The CDR3 DNA follows: TGCGCCAGCAGTGAAACCCCCCCAGGGACTGAAGCTTTCTTT. It is translated as CASSETPPGTEAFF.

A few counts support this clone. Other DNA sequences in this specimen translate into the identical CDR3. The V call is TRBV30, the J call TRBJ1-1, with TRBD1 as a possible D gene (5 bases). The CDR3 spans 14 residues. The germline V and J ends were trimmed by 0 bases and 1 base, with 9 bases remaining between them. Germline V gene sequence: CDR1 GTSNPN, CDR2 SVGIG (reference sequence). The DNA of the CDR3 is TGTGCCTGGAGTGTTCTTACAGGGAACACTGAAGCTTTCTTT. Residues: CAWSVLTGNTEAFF.

To note about this clone: In the same sample, other DNA sequences code for this CDR3. The CDR3 here is CASSPSSTDTQYF. In nucleotides, the CDR3 is TGTGCCAGCAGCCCGTCGAGCACAGATACGCAGTATTTT. This chain joins TRBV7-9 and TRBJ2-3; D is unresolved. Germline CDR1 SEHNR, CDR2 FQNEAQ (reference sequence). There are 13 residues in the CDR3. V lost 5 bases and J 0 bases, leaving 6 bases between the germline ends.

This CDR3 is CASSLAGVVEQYF. CDR3 in DNA: TGTGCCAGCAGCTTGGCGGGGGTAGTCGAGCAGTACTTC. The chain joins TRBV5-6 to TRBJ2-7; D may be TRBD2 (6 bases). V lost 0 bases, J lost 6 bases, and 10 bases lay in between. The germline V gene encodes CDR1 SGHDT and CDR2 YYEEEE. This CDR3 spans 13 amino acids.

Concerning this clone: The sample holds other DNA sequences that translate to the same CDR3. The gene calls are TRBV27 and TRBJ2-7, with TRBD2 matching 12 bases. The CDR3 loop spans 16 amino acids. CDR1 is MNHEY, CDR2 SMNVEV, per germline (reference sequence). The V gene end was trimmed by 2 bases and the J gene end by 1 base; junction bases not matched to a gene: 3. The CDR3 reads CASSLVLAGGSYEQYF. CDR3 sequence (DNA): TGTGCCAGCAGTTTAGTACTAGCGGGAGGATCCTACGAGCAGTACTTC.

In regard to this clone: At the DNA level, this CDR3 is encoded by other sequences in the same sample as well. The chain has TRBV27 and TRBJ2-1; D is unclear. This CDR3 spans 15 amino acids. Germline V CDR1 and CDR2: MNHEY, SMNVEV (reference sequence). Trimming shortened V by 2 bases and J by 0 bases, and 8 bases separated the two germline ends. CDR3 nucleotide sequence: TGTGCCAGCAGTTTAGTGGAGAGCTCCTACAATGAGCAGTTCTTC. This sequence encodes CASSLVESSYNEQFF.

Remarks on this clone: The sample contains more than one DNA sequence encoding this CDR3. V usage is TRBV28 and J usage is TRBJ1-1, with no clear D. The V end was cut by 2 bases, the J end by 2 bases, with 6 bases between. The CDR3 sequence is 13 residues long. CDR1 is MDHEN and CDR2 is SYDVKM in the germline V gene. The CDR3 bases are TGTGCCAGCAGTTTACGGGGAAACACTGAAGCTTTCTTT. Translating it yields CASSLRGNTEAFF.

This chain's CDR3 is CASSVSLTGEFDEQYF. CDR3 nucleotide sequence: TGTGCCAGCAGCGTAAGTTTAACAGGGGAGTTCGACGAGCAGTACTTC. The chain carries TRBV9 and TRBJ2-7; 7 bases are shared with TRBD1. The CDR3 extends over 16 amino acids. With V trimmed by 1 base and J by 5 bases, 12 bases remained unmatched. Germline CDR1 SGDLS, CDR2 YYNGEE.